This T cell receptor (beta chain) was profiled in a study of PD-L1 blockade in urothelial cancer. Germline CDR1 reads SEHNR; CDR2 reads FQNEAQ (reference sequence). V was pared by 6 bases and J by 3 bases, with 3 bases of the junction left unmatched. CDR3 size: 14 residues. The time point denotes: pretreatment peripheral blood. This table comes from immunoSEQ multiplex PCR, and its TCRdb copy is limited to in-frame clones, with some not included. The repertoire has approximately 90,000 clones, 90% of them found once; the top ten carry around 1.5%. This receptor was taken from a man aged 55 to 69 with urothelial cancer. Sequenced here: PBMCs, sampled around atezolizumab (anti-PD-L1) treatment. The rearrangement joins TRBV7-9 to TRBJ2-1; 9 bases align to TRBD2. The CDR3 protein is CASRRTSDYNEQFF. In DNA form, the CDR3 reads TGTGCCAGCAGACGGACTAGCGACTACAATGAGCAGTTCTTC. The complete variable domain, with remaining parts taken from reference TRBV7-9 and TRBJ2-1, reads DTGVSQNPRHKITKRGQNVTFRCDPISEHNRLYWYRQTLGQGPEFLTYFQNEAQLEKSRLLSDRFSAERPKGSFSTLEIQRTEQGDSAMYLCASRRTSDYNEQFFGPGTRLTVL.